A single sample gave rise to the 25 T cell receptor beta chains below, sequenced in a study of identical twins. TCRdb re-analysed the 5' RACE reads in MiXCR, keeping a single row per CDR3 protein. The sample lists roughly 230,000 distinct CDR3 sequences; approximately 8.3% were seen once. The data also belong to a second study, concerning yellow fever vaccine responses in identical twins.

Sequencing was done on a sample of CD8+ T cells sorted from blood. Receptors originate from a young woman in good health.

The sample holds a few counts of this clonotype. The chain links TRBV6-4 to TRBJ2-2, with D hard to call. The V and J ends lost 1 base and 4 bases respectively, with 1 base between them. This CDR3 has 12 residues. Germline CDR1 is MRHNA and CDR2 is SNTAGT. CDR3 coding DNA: TGTGCCAGCAGTGACTTCACCGGGGAGCTGTTTTTT. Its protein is CASSDFTGELFF.

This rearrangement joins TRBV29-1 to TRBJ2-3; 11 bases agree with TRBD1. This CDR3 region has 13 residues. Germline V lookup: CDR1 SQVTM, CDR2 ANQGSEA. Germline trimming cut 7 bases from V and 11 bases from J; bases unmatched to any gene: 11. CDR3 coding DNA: TGCAGCGCCCCCGGGACAGGGGGGCTGGGGCAGTATTTT. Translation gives CSAPGTGGLGQYF.

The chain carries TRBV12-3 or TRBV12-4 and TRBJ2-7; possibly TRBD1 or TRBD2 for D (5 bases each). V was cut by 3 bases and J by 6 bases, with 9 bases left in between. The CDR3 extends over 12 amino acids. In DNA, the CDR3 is TGTGCCAGCAGTTTTTCCGGGGCCGAGCAGTACTTC. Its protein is CASSFSGAEQYF.

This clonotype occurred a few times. The CDR3 DNA follows: TGTGCCAGCAAACCGGGAGGTGGAAAGTATGAGCAGTTCTTC. It encodes CASKPGGGKYEQFF. The chain couples TRBV7-9 to TRBJ2-1, with 7 bases matching TRBD2. The V segment lost 7 bases and the J segment 8 bases; nucleotides outside the gene matches: 11. Germline lookup yields CDR1 SEHNR and CDR2 FQNEAQ (reference sequence). The CDR3 length is 14 residues.

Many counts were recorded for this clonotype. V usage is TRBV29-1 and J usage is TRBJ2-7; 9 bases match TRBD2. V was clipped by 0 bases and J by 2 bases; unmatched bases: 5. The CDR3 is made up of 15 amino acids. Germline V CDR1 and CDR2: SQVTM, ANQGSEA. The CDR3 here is CSVEDRGGGAYEQYF. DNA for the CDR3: TGCAGCGTTGAAGATCGGGGCGGGGGGGCCTACGAGCAGTACTTC.

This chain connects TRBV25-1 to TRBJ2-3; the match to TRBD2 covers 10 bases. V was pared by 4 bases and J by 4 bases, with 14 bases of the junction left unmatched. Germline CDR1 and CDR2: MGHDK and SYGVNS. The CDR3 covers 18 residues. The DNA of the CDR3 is TGTGCCAGCAGTGGGTATCTTAAGCGGGAGGGCCCTTCAGATACGCAGTATTTT. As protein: CASSGYLKREGPSDTQYF.

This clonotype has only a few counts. CDR3 sequence: CASLGGTDTQYF. The CDR3 bases are TGTGCCAGTCTGGGGGGCACAGATACGCAGTATTTT. This rearrangement joins TRBV28 to TRBJ2-3, with D perhaps assigned TRBD1 or TRBD2 (5 bases each). Germline V gives CDR1 MDHEN, CDR2 SYDVKM. The V end was cut by 9 bases, the J end by 1 base, with 8 bases between. The CDR3 has 12 amino acids.

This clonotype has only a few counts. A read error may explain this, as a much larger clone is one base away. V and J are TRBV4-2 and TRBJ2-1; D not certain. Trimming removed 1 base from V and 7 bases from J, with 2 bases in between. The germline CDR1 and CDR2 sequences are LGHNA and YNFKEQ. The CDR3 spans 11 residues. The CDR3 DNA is TGTGCCAGCAGCCAAGTGAATGAGCAGTTCTTC. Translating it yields CASSQVNEQFF.

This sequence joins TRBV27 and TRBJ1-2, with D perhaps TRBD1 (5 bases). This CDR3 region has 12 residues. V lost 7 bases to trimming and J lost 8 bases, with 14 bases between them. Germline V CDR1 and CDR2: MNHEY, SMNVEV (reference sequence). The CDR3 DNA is TGTGCCAGCACAGGCGCGTCAGGGGGCTACACCTTC. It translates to CASTGASGGYTF.

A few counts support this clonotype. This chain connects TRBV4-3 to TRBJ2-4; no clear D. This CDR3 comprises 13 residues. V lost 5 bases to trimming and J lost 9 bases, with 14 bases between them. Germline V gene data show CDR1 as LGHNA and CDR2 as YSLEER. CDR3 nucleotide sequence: TGCGCCAGCAGCGCCAGACGGTTGGGCATTCAGTACTTC. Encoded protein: CASSARRLGIQYF.

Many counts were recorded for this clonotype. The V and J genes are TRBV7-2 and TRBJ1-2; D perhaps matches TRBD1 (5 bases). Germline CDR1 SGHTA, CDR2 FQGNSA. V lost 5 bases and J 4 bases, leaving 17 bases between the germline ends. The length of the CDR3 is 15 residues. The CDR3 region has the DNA TGTGCCAGCAGCCCTAGCGGGGGGAGTCTCTATGGCTACACCTTC. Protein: CASSPSGGSLYGYTF. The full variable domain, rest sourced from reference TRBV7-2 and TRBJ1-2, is GAGVSQSPSNKVTEKGKDVELRCDPISGHTALYWYRQSLGQGLEFLIYFQGNSAPDKSGLPSDRFSAERTGGSVSTLTIQRTQQEDSAVYLCASSPSGGSLYGYTFGSGTRLTVV.

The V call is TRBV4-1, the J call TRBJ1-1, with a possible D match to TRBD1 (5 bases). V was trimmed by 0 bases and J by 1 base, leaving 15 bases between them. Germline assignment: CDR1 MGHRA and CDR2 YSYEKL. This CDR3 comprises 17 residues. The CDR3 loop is CASSQDGAQGGNTEAFF. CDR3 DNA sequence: TGCGCCAGCAGCCAAGATGGGGCGCAGGGTGGGAACACTGAAGCTTTCTTT.

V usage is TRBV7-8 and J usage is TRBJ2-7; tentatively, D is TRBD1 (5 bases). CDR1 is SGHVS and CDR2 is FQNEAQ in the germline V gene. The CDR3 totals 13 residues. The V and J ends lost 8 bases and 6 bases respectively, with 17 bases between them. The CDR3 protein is CASLRAGTGEQYF. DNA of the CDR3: TGTGCCAGCCTCAGGGCTGGTACGGGCGAGCAGTACTTC. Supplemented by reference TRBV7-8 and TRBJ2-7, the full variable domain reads GAGVSQSPRYKVAKRGQDVALRCDPISGHVSLFWYQQALGQGPEFLTYFQNEAQLDKSGLPSDRFFAERPEGSVSTLKIQRTQQEDSAVYLCASLRAGTGEQYFGPGTRLTVT.

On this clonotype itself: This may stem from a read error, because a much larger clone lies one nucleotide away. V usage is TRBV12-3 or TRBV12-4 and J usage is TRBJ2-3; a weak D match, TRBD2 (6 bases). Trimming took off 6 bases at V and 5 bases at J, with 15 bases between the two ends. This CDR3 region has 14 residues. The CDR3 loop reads CASRPLVSGDTQYF. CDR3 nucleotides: TGTGCCAGCAGACCCCTGGTTAGCGGAGATACGCAGTATTTT.

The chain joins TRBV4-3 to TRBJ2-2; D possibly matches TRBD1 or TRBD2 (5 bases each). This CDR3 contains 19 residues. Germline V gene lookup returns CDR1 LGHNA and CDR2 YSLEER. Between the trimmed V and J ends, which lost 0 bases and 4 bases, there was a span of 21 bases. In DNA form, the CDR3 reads TGCGCCAGCAGCCAAGATCCTTCTTCCGTGGGGGATCCCACCGGGGAGCTGTTTTTT. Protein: CASSQDPSSVGDPTGELFF.

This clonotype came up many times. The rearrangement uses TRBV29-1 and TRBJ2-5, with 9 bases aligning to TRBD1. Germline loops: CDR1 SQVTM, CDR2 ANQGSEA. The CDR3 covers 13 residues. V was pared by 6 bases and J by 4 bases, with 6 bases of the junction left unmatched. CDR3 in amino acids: CSVWTGDGETQYF. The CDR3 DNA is TGCAGCGTGTGGACAGGGGACGGAGAGACCCAGTACTTC.

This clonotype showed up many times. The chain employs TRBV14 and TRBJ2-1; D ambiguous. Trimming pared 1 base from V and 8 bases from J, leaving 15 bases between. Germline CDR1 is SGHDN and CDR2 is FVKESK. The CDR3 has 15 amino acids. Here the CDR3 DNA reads TGTGCCAGCAGCCAAGTTACGGCCGACTTACATGAGCAGTTCTTC. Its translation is CASSQVTADLHEQFF.

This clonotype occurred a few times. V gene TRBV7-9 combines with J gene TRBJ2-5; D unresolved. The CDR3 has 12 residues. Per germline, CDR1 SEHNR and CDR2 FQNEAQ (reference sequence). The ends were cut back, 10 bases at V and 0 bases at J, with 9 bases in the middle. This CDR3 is CAIVWDQETQYF. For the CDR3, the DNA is TGTGCCATAGTTTGGGACCAAGAGACCCAGTACTTC.

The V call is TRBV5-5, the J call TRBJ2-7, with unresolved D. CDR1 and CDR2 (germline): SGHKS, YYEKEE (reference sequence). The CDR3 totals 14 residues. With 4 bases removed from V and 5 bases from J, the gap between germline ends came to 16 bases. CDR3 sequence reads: CASSQTASRNEQYF. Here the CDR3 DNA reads TGTGCCAGCAGCCAAACGGCCAGCCGAAACGAGCAGTACTTC.

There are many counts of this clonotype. CDR3 amino acids: CASSYGDAQETQYF. The CDR3 DNA reads as TGTGCCAGCAGTTACGGGGACGCACAAGAGACCCAGTACTTC. The genes are TRBV6-2 or TRBV6-3 and TRBJ2-5; the D gene could be TRBD1 or TRBD2 (5 bases each). In germline, CDR1 is MNHEY, CDR2 SVGEGT. The CDR3 runs 14 residues. V was pared by 2 bases and J by 2 bases, with 9 bases between.

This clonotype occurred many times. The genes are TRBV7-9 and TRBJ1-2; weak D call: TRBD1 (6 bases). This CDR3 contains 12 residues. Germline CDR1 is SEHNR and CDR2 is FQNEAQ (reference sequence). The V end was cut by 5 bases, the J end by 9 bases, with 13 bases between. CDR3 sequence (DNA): TGTGCCAGCAGCCCAGAGGGGGGGAGCTACACCTTC. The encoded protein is CASSPEGGSYTF.

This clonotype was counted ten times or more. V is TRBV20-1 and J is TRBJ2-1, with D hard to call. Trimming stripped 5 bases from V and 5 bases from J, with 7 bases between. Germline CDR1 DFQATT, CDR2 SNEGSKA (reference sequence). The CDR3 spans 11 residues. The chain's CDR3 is CSAPRNNEQFF. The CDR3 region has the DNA TGCAGTGCTCCTCGTAACAATGAGCAGTTCTTC.

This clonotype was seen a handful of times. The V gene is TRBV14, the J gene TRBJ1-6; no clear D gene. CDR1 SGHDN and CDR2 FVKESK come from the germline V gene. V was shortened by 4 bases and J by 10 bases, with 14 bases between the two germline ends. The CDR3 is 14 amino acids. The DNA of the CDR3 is TGTGCCAGCAGCCGGGTCGGGCCAACATCACCCCTCCACTTT. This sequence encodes CASSRVGPTSPLHF.

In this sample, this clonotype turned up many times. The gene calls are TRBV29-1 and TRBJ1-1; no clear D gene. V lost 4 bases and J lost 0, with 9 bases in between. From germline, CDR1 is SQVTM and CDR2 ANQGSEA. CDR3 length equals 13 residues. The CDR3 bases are TGCAGCGTTGTACAAGAATTGAACACTGAAGCTTTCTTT. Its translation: CSVVQELNTEAFF.

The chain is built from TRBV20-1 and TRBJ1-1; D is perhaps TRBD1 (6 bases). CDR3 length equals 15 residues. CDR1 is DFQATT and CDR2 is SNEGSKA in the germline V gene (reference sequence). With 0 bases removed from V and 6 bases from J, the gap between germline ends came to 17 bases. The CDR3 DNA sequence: TGCAGTGCTAGAGACCGACGGGGGCTGACGGCTGAAGCTTTCTTT. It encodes CSARDRRGLTAEAFF.